Listed here is a single T cell receptor beta chain. The antigen remains unidentified. The sample originates from a study of cytomegalovirus exposure and HLA in healthy donors. As for the study in general: Ancestry clustering placed roughly four fifths of a few hundred genotyped donors in the Caucasian-associated cluster. Study conclusions and caveats: Some V segments, including TRBV6-2 and TRBV6-3, were excluded as indistinguishable.

Healthy bone marrow donors formed the donor group. The PCR ran on 60 Vbeta and 13 Jbeta primers. Measured with immunoSEQ multiplex PCR; TCRdb has only the in-frame clones, and not every one. In the table there are 150,000 to 200,000 clones, around 80% of which are singletons. The V segment lost 5 bases and the J segment 0 bases; nucleotides outside the gene matches: 1. Germline values: CDR1 SQVTM, CDR2 ANQGSEA. The CDR3 runs 14 residues. This sequence joins TRBV29-1 and TRBJ1-5, with 10 bases matching TRBD1. Sequenced sample: PBMCs. The receptor's source is a girl aged 10 to 17 in good health and CMV-seropositive. CDR3 coding DNA: TGCAGCGTTTGGACAGGGGGTAGCAATCAGCCCCAGCATTTT. Its protein product is CSVWTGGSNQPQHF.